This T cell receptor beta chain was documented in a study of regulatory and conventional T cells in RAG deficiency. Findings and limits, study-wide: Omenn patients showed >90% Treg-Tconv overlap and shorter CDR3 lengths. In Omenn syndrome, sorted "Tregs" may be peripherally activated cells. Compared with controls, unique Treg TCR beta sequences dropped around 100-fold in Omenn syndrome and CID/AS.

Profiling relied on immunoSEQ multiplex PCR, and the TCRdb table lists in-frame clones only, not all of them. The sample records thousands of clones, over 85% being singletons. This clone was counted a single time. The antigen is unknown. The sorted regulatory T cells were CD4+, CD25-high and CD127-low, with genomic DNA sequenced. The V segment lost 5 bases and the J segment 5 bases; nucleotides outside the gene matches: 2. Germline V gene sequence: CDR1 GTSNPN, CDR2 SVGIG (reference sequence). The CDR3 runs to 11 residues. The sample was also reused in another study, on regulatory T cells. That paper adds: The primer mix had 52 TRBV and 13 TRBJ primers. Skewed V and J usage and few unique V-J pairs marked patient repertoires, most in Tregs.

The clonotype was recovered from a human donor in good health. Sample: CD127- CD25+ CD4+ Tregs sorted from blood. This chain uses TRBV30 with TRBJ2-5; 7 bases agree with TRBD1. The CDR3 here is CAWDREETQYF. The CDR3 DNA sequence: TGTGCCTGGGACAGGGAGGAGACCCAGTACTTC.